The clone carrying this T cell receptor (beta chain) was counted a few times. The antigen is unknown. The same CDR3 can be traced to other DNA sequences in this sample. Sequenced material consisted of expressed TCRB transcripts (all of the isolated RNA was reverse transcribed). Clones were read by immunoSEQ multiplex PCR, and TCRdb kept only the in-frame ones, dropping some. The repertoire has under 300,000 clones, around 15% of them found once; the top ten carry about 0.092%. This sample is part of a study of beta chain features in type 1 diabetes. Study observations and caveats: Patients with Type 1 diabetes showed moderately but significantly shorter TCRB CDR3s in all four CD4+ subsets.

V was pared by 4 bases and J by 4 bases, with 8 bases between. The germline V gene encodes CDR1 SQVTM and CDR2 ANQGSEA. There are 12 residues in the CDR3. J is TRBJ1-5 and V is TRBV29-1, with unresolved D. This receptor was identified in a man aged 25-40 years with type 1 diabetes. The sequenced material came from naive CD4+ T cells from blood. The CDR3 sequence: CSVGTSNQPQHF. CDR3 DNA: TGCAGCGTTGGGACGTCAAATCAGCCCCAGCATTTT. Using reference TRBV29-1 and TRBJ1-5 for the parts outside the CDR3, the full variable domain is SAVISQKPSRDICQRGTSLTIQCQVDSQVTMMFWYRQQPGQSLTLIATANQGSEATYESGFVIDKFPISRPNLTFSTLTVSNMSPEDSSIYLCSVGTSNQPQHFGDGTRLSIL.